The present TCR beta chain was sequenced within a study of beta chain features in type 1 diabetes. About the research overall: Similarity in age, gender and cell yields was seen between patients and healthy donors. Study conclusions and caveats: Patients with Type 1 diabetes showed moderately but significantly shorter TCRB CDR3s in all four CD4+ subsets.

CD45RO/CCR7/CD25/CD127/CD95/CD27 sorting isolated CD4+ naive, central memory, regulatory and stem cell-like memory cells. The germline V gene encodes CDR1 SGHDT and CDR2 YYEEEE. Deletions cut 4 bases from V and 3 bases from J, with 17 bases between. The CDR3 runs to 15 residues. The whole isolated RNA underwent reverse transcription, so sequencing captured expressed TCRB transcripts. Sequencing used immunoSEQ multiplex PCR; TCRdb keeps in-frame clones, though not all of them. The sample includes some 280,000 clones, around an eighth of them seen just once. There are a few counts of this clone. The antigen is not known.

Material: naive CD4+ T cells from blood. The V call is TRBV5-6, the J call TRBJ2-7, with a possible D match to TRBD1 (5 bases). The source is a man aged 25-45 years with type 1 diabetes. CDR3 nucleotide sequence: TGTGCCAGCAGCCCCATTGGGGCCAAAGACTACGAGCAGTACTTC. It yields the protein CASSPIGAKDYEQYF.